This T cell receptor (beta chain) derives from a study of beta chain features in type 1 diabetes. Study overall: On cell yields, gender and age, patients and healthy donors were similar.

This clone was detected only a few times. No antigen is known for it. Germline CDR1 reads ENHRY; CDR2 reads SYGVKD. There are 17 residues in the CDR3. The V and J ends lost 0 bases and 3 bases, in that order; junction bases with no gene match: 6. Reverse transcribing all isolated RNA meant expressed TCRB transcripts were sequenced. Measured with immunoSEQ multiplex PCR; TCRdb has only the in-frame clones, and not every one. The sample consists of about 660,000 clones, 11% to 15% of them appearing once. Notes on the study in general: The study found moderately but significantly shorter TCRB CDR3s in all four CD4+ subsets of Type 1 diabetes patients. Shorter templates might be favored by PCR, and equally so in patients and in controls.

This receptor was obtained from a man aged 18-30 years with type 1 diabetes. The sequencing input was naive CD4+ T cells from blood. The chain links TRBV10-3 to TRBJ2-5; 11 bases agree with TRBD1. CDR3 protein: CAISESRGTGGKETQYF. The CDR3 DNA sequence: TGTGCCATCAGTGAGTCTCGAGGGACAGGGGGAAAAGAGACCCAGTACTTC.